The 32 T cell receptor beta chains reported below all come from one sample, sequenced in a study of ipilimumab plus nivolumab after autologous stem cell transplantation. Using immunoSEQ multiplex PCR, the repertoire was profiled, and TCRdb retains in-frame clones only, with some absent. This repertoire shows 15,000 to 20,000 clones, around four fifths found once; its top ten account for about a third. The sample in question was PBMCs, obtained in a trial of ipilimumab plus nivolumab as post-transplant consolidation. These receptors all come from a male donor with diffuse large B-cell lymphoma.

V and J are TRBV10-1 and TRBJ2-1; 12 bases are shared with TRBD2. The CDR3 consists of 18 residues. Germline V gene sequence: CDR1 WNHNN, CDR2 SYGVQD (reference sequence). With V trimmed by 0 bases and J by 3 bases, 6 bases remained unmatched. CDR3 sequence reads: CASSESTGGLAGYNEQFF. The CDR3 nucleotides read TGCGCCAGCAGTGAGTCGACGGGGGGACTAGCGGGCTACAATGAGCAGTTCTTC.

This clone was counted a few times. This chain links TRBV5-4 with TRBJ2-2; TRBD2 matches at 11 bases. The CDR3 runs 17 residues. V dropped 3 bases and J dropped 5; count of bases not matched to a gene: 9. Germline assignment: CDR1 SGHNT and CDR2 YYREEE (reference sequence). This CDR3 is CASSSGSGRALTGELFF. The DNA for the CDR3 is TGTGCCAGCAGCTCGGGTAGCGGGAGGGCTTTGACCGGGGAGCTGTTTTTT.

This clone was seen a handful of times. The CDR3 DNA reads as TGTGCCAGCACCCCTCGAGGGCCCCTGGGTGAGCAGTTCTTC. Protein: CASTPRGPLGEQFF. The gene calls are TRBV27 and TRBJ2-1; tentative D call: TRBD2 (5 bases). The CDR3 has 14 residues. CDR1 is MNHEY and CDR2 is SMNVEV in the germline V gene (reference sequence). The V and J ends lost 7 bases and 9 bases respectively, with 19 bases between them.

The chain has TRBV7-8 and TRBJ1-3; 7 nucleotides agree with TRBD1. The V segment lost 5 bases and the J segment 5 bases; nucleotides outside the gene matches: 6. The length of the CDR3 is 14 residues. CDR1 is SGHVS and CDR2 is FQNEAQ in the germline V gene. CDR3 region: CASSPETGRNTIYF. The CDR3 region has the DNA TGTGCCAGCAGCCCGGAGACAGGGAGAAACACCATATATTTT.

The rearrangement joins TRBV7-3 to TRBJ1-6; D gene uncertain. The CDR3 runs 14 residues. V lost 3 bases to trimming and J lost 5 bases, with 8 bases between them. Germline V gives CDR1 SGHTA, CDR2 FQGTGA. CDR3 residues: CASSFRRDNSPLHF. The DNA of the CDR3 is TGTGCCAGCAGCTTTAGGAGGGATAATTCACCCCTCCACTTT.

The chain uses TRBV5-1 and TRBJ2-7, with TRBD1 matching 9 bases. CDR3 length equals 15 residues. In germline, CDR1 is SGHRS, CDR2 YFSETQ. V was clipped by 4 bases and J by 2 bases; unmatched bases: 7. CDR3 region: CASSPGGQGAYEQYF. CDR3 bases: TGCGCCAGCAGCCCGGGGGGACAGGGAGCCTACGAGCAGTACTTC.

This clone turned up a few times. CDR3 sequence reads: CASRPSGGSNEQFF. In DNA form, the CDR3 reads TGTGCCAGCAGACCTAGCGGGGGGTCCAATGAGCAGTTCTTC. This rearrangement joins TRBV10-3 to TRBJ2-1, with 11 positions matching TRBD2. This CDR3 has 14 residues. Germline V gene lookup returns CDR1 ENHRY and CDR2 SYGVKD. J was trimmed by 6 bases and V by 10 bases; bases with no gene match: 8.

The V and J genes are TRBV30 and TRBJ2-3; D unclear. The CDR3 has 11 amino acids. V dropped 0 bases and J dropped 5 bases, with 3 bases sitting between them. Germline CDR1 and CDR2: GTSNPN and SVGIG (reference sequence). CDR3: CAWSVKDTQYF. The DNA of the CDR3 is TGTGCCTGGAGTGTAAAAGATACGCAGTATTTT.

In its sample, this clone was seen a few times. V and J are TRBV7-9 and TRBJ2-2; 7 bases are shared with TRBD2. CDR1 and CDR2 from the germline V gene are SEHNR and FQNEAQ (reference sequence). The CDR3 totals 15 residues. Trimming at V came to 5 bases and at J to 9 bases, leaving 12 bases not matched to a gene. CDR3 sequence (DNA): TGTGCCAGCAGCCCCCGAGGGTCTAGCGGCCGGGAGCTGTTTTTT. Amino acid sequence: CASSPRGSSGRELFF.

V gene TRBV2 combines with J gene TRBJ2-3; D ambiguous. Trimming stripped 6 bases from V and 6 bases from J, with 10 bases between. Germline V gives CDR1 SNHLY, CDR2 FYNNEI. This CDR3 has 12 amino acids. The CDR3 DNA is TGTGCCAGCAGCGCCTCTTTCGATACGCAGTATTTT. The encoded protein is CASSASFDTQYF.

The chain is built from TRBV11-1 and TRBJ1-2; D may be TRBD1 (6 bases). The CDR3 contains 13 residues. CDR1 and CDR2 from the germline V gene are SGHAT and FQDESV (reference sequence). Trimming took 1 base from V and 5 from J, leaving 8 bases between them. In DNA form, the CDR3 reads TGTGCCAGCAGCTTAGATCAGGGGTATGGCTACACCTTC. As protein: CASSLDQGYGYTF.

This clone was seen a few times. This chain connects TRBV5-4 to TRBJ2-1; 14 bases fit TRBD2. The CDR3 sequence is 16 residues long. Germline loops: CDR1 SGHNT, CDR2 YYREEE (reference sequence). J gave up 10 bases and V 4 bases, and 10 bases lay outside the gene matches. The CDR3 sequence: CASSGDGLAGGGEQFF. The CDR3 DNA reads as TGTGCCAGCAGCGGAGACGGACTAGCGGGAGGCGGGGAGCAGTTCTTC.

The rearrangement uses TRBV7-9 and TRBJ1-3, with unresolved D. In germline, CDR1 is SEHNR, CDR2 FQNEAQ (reference sequence). CDR3 length: 13 amino acids. Trimming removed 3 bases at V and 0 bases at J, with 3 bases between. The CDR3 DNA reads TGTGCCAGCAGCTTCGGCTCTGGAAACACCATATATTTT. Translation gives CASSFGSGNTIYF.

This rearrangement joins TRBV9 to TRBJ2-1; D possibly corresponds to TRBD1 (5 bases). Germline assignment: CDR1 SGDLS and CDR2 YYNGEE. Trimming left V 7 bases short and J 0 bases short, with 17 bases between. The CDR3 has 16 residues. The CDR3 DNA follows: TGTGCCAGCGGGGCATCCCCGCAGGGCTCCTACAATGAGCAGTTCTTC. Its protein is CASGASPQGSYNEQFF.

The genes are TRBV19 and TRBJ1-1, with D tentatively TRBD1 (6 bases). The CDR3 covers 14 residues. The ends were cut back, 3 bases at V and 4 bases at J, with 12 bases in the middle. CDR1 and CDR2 from the germline V gene are LNHDA and SQIVND (reference sequence). CDR3 in amino acids: CASSIVQGVTEAFF. CDR3 nucleotide sequence: TGTGCCAGTAGTATCGTACAGGGAGTCACTGAAGCTTTCTTT.

This chain uses TRBV19 with TRBJ1-2; a possible D gene is TRBD1 (5 bases). Trimming left V 5 bases short and J 3 bases short, with 16 bases between. CDR1 is LNHDA, CDR2 SQIVND, per germline (reference sequence). The CDR3 covers 15 residues. The CDR3 nucleotides are TGTGCCAGTAGTCCCGCAGGGTCTGTGGACTATGGCTACACCTTC. It yields the protein CASSPAGSVDYGYTF.

This sequence joins TRBV2 and TRBJ2-5; 7 bases are shared with TRBD2. Trimming cost V 7 bases and J 5 bases; bases outside gene matches: 10. Per the germline V gene, CDR1 is SNHLY and CDR2 is FYNNEI. The CDR3 has 14 residues. This CDR3 is CASKFGGGGETQYF. CDR3 in DNA: TGTGCCAGCAAATTTGGCGGGGGAGGGGAGACCCAGTACTTC. Filled out from reference TRBV2 and TRBJ2-5, the complete variable domain reads EPEVTQTPSHQVTQMGQEVILRCVPISNHLYFYWYRQILGQKVEFLVSFYNNEISEKSEIFDDQFSVERPDGSNFTLKIRSTKLEDSAMYFCASKFGGGGETQYFGPGTRLLVL.

This chain links TRBV7-9 with TRBJ1-4, with D perhaps matching TRBD1 (5 bases). Germline V gene sequence: CDR1 SEHNR, CDR2 FQNEAQ (reference sequence). The CDR3 totals 17 residues. Trimming stripped 5 bases from V and 4 bases from J, with 20 bases between. CDR3 protein: CASSQGLFGGNNEKLFF. The CDR3 region has the DNA TGTGCCAGCAGCCAGGGTCTGTTCGGGGGGAATAATGAAAAACTGTTTTTT.

The chain couples TRBV5-4 to TRBJ2-1; 7 nucleotides line up with TRBD2. This CDR3 is built from 14 residues. Germline V gene lookup returns CDR1 SGHNT and CDR2 YYREEE (reference sequence). The junction had 8 bases not matched to a gene; V was cut back by 2 bases and J by 9 bases. In DNA form, the CDR3 reads TGTGCCAGCAGCTTACTAGGGGCTAGCGGTGAGCAGTTCTTC. It translates to CASSLLGASGEQFF.

The J gene is TRBJ1-3, the V gene TRBV5-4, with unresolved D. The V and J ends lost 4 bases and 2 bases respectively, with 13 bases between them. Germline CDR1 and CDR2: SGHNT and YYREEE (reference sequence). CDR3 length: 15 residues. The CDR3 loop is CASSPTPTPGNTIYF. In DNA form, the CDR3 reads TGTGCCAGCAGCCCGACCCCCACTCCTGGAAACACCATATATTTT.

This clone was picked up a small number of times. The V call is TRBV5-1, the J call TRBJ2-2; D may be TRBD1 (6 bases). This CDR3 has 16 residues. The germline gives CDR1 SGHRS, CDR2 YFSETQ. V shed 0 bases and J shed 3 bases, with 12 bases lying between them. The DNA for the CDR3 is TGCGCCAGCAGCTTGGATCAGGGGCGAGACACCGGGGAGCTGTTTTTT. It translates to CASSLDQGRDTGELFF.

The chain combines TRBV7-9 with TRBJ2-3; 8 nucleotides agree with TRBD2. V trimming: 6 bases; J trimming: 2 bases; junction bases outside the gene matches: 7. The length of the CDR3 is 15 residues. Germline values: CDR1 SEHNR, CDR2 FQNEAQ (reference sequence). The CDR3 region has the DNA TGTGCCAGCAGACTTAGCGGGGCACTCACAGATACGCAGTATTTT. Its protein is CASRLSGALTDTQYF. The entire variable domain, with the rest obtained from reference TRBV7-9 and TRBJ2-3, is as follows: DTGVSQNPRHKITKRGQNVTFRCDPISEHNRLYWYRQTLGQGPEFLTYFQNEAQLEKSRLLSDRFSAERPKGSFSTLEIQRTEQGDSAMYLCASRLSGALTDTQYFGPGTRLTVL.

The rearrangement uses TRBV19 and TRBJ1-1; 10 bases are a match to TRBD1. This CDR3 comprises 15 residues. Trimming cost V 4 bases and J 5 bases; bases outside gene matches: 7. Germline values: CDR1 LNHDA, CDR2 SQIVND (reference sequence). The DNA of the CDR3 is TGTGCCAGTAGTACAAGGACAGGGGGAGGGACTGAAGCTTTCTTT. Its translation is CASSTRTGGGTEAFF.

The chain employs TRBV27 and TRBJ1-1, with 10 bases identical to TRBD1. Germline CDR1 and CDR2: MNHEY and SMNVEV (reference sequence). The CDR3 has 15 amino acids. Trimming removed 8 bases from V and 1 base from J; junction bases left unmatched: 7. CDR3 amino acids: CASVGTGVWNTEAFF. Here the CDR3 DNA reads TGTGCCAGCGTTGGGACAGGGGTCTGGAACACTGAAGCTTTCTTT.

This chain joins TRBV5-1 and TRBJ2-1; D is perhaps TRBD2 (5 bases). The germline gives CDR1 SGHRS, CDR2 YFSETQ. V gave up 0 bases and J gave up 7 bases, with 17 bases separating them. The CDR3 is made up of 16 amino acids. The CDR3 loop is CASSLAPLVSGNEQFF. DNA of the CDR3: TGCGCCAGCAGCTTGGCTCCACTAGTTTCCGGAAATGAGCAGTTCTTC.

This clone has only one observation. The V gene is TRBV10-3, the J gene TRBJ2-2; tentative D call: TRBD2 (6 bases). Germline CDR1 ENHRY, CDR2 SYGVKD. CDR3 length: 15 residues. V shed 5 bases and J shed 4 bases, with 14 bases lying between them. The CDR3 DNA reads as TGTGCCATCAGTTCCTCGGGGGACCCCACCGGGGAGCTGTTTTTT. Translating gives CAISSSGDPTGELFF.

DNA of the CDR3: TGTGCCAGCAGCGCCCATAGCGGCCTCTCACCGTCCGAGACCCAGTACTTC. Amino acids: CASSAHSGLSPSETQYF. V usage is TRBV9 and J usage is TRBJ2-5, with D maybe TRBD2 (6 bases). CDR1 and CDR2 from the germline V gene are SGDLS and YYNGEE. Trimming pared 3 bases from V and 5 bases from J, leaving 23 bases between. The CDR3 has 17 residues.

The chain combines TRBV5-6 with TRBJ2-1, with 15 nucleotides matching TRBD2. The trim removed 0 bases at V and 7 bases at J, leaving 5 bases unmatched. This CDR3 comprises 17 residues. Germline loops: CDR1 SGHDT, CDR2 YYEEEE. The CDR3 region is CASSLAGTSGRWNEQFF. CDR3 bases: TGTGCCAGCAGCTTGGCTGGGACTAGCGGGAGGTGGAATGAGCAGTTCTTC.

In its sample, this clone was seen once. The chain is built from TRBV10-3 and TRBJ1-1, with D unclear. The V and J ends lost 10 bases and 0 bases respectively, with 12 bases between them. Germline CDR1 and CDR2: ENHRY and SYGVKD. The CDR3 sequence is 13 residues long. The CDR3 is CATQSSLNTEAFF. The CDR3 nucleotides are TGTGCCACTCAGAGCAGCCTGAACACTGAAGCTTTCTTT.

This clone was recorded once. One end of the junction varies from germline; a read error may be responsible. The chain couples TRBV7-7 to TRBJ2-1, with D possibly matching TRBD2 (5 bases). Germline CDR1 reads SSHAT; CDR2 reads FNYEAQ (reference sequence). CDR3 size: 16 residues. The CDR3 DNA follows: TGTGCTAGCAGCCCTCGAGGTAGCGCTCCCTACAATGAGCAGTTCTTC. Its translation is CASSPRGSAPYNEQFF. Using reference TRBV7-7 and TRBJ2-1 for the parts outside the CDR3, the full variable domain is GAGVSQSPRYKVTKRGQDVTLRCDPISSHATLYWYQQALGQGPEFLTYFNYEAQPDKSGLPSDRFSAERPEGSISTLTIQRTEQRDSAMYRCASSPRGSAPYNEQFFGPGTRLTVL.

The rearrangement links TRBV13 to TRBJ2-7, with D tentatively TRBD2 (6 bases). V lost 5 bases to trimming and J lost 3 bases, with 14 bases between them. The CDR3 sequence is 14 residues long. Germline-derived CDR1 and CDR2 are PRHDT and FYEKMQ (reference sequence). The CDR3 is CASSPGRGNYEQYF. Written as DNA, the CDR3 is TGTGCCAGCAGCCCGGGCCGCGGGAACTACGAGCAGTACTTC.

This clone ranks as medium-sized. The chain combines TRBV7-9 with TRBJ1-2; D is unresolved. Germline assignment: CDR1 SEHNR and CDR2 FQNEAQ (reference sequence). The V gene lost 0 bases and the J gene lost 3 bases, with 8 bases spanning the gap. This CDR3 has 14 residues. Here the CDR3 reads CASSLAEGYYGYTF. CDR3 nucleotide sequence: TGTGCCAGCAGCTTAGCGGAGGGTTACTATGGCTACACCTTC.